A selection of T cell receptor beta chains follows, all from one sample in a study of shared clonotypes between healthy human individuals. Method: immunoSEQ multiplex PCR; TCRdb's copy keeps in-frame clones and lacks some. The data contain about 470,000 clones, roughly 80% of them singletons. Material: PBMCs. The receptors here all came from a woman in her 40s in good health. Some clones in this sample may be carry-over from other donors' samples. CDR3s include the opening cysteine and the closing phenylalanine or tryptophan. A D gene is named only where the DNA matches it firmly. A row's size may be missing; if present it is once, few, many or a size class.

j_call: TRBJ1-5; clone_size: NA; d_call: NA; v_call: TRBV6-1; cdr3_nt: TGTGCCAGCAGTGCCCAGTATAGCAATCAGCCCCAGCATTTT; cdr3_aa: CASSAQYSNQPQHF
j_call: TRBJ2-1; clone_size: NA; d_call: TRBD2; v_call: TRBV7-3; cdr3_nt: TGTGCCAGCAGCTTAACAGGACTAGGTCATGAGCAGTTCTTC; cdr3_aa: CASSLTGLGHEQFF
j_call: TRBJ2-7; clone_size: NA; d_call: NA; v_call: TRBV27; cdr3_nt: TGTGCCAGCAGTTTGGCGGGGGCCCCGCTCTACGAGCAGTACTTC; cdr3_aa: CASSLAGAPLYEQYF
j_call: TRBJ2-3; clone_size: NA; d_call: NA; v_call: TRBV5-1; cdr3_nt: TGCGCCAGCGATCTGGGGGACGGGAGCACAGATACGCAGTATTTT; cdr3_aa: CASDLGDGSTDTQYF
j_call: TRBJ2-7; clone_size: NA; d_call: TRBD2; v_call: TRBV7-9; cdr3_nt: TGTGCCAGCAGGTCGCCGGGACTAGCGGGAGGAACCCTCGCCTACGAGCAGTACTTC; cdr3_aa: CASRSPGLAGGTLAYEQYF
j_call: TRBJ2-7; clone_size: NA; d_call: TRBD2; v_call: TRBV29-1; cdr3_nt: TGCAGCGCAGAGAGCGGGGTTGGCACCTACGAGCAGTACTTC; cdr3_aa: CSAESGVGTYEQYF
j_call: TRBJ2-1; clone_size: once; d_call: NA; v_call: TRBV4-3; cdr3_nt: TGCGCCAGCAGCGCCCGGGACGCCTACAATGAGCAGTTCTTC; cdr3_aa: CASSARDAYNEQFF
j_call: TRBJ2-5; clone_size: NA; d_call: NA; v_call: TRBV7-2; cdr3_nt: TGTGCCAGCAGCTTAACCCACCAAGAGACCCAGTACTTC; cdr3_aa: CASSLTHQETQYF
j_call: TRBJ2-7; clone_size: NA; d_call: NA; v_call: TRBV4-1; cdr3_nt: TGCGCCAGCAGCCGACAGACCATTTCCTACGAGCAGTACTTC; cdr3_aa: CASSRQTISYEQYF
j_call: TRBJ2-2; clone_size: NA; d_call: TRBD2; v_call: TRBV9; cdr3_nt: TGTGCCAGCAGCGTAGCGGATGAAGCGGGAATACAAAGGGACACCGGGGAGCTGTTTTTT; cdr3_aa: CASSVADEAGIQRDTGELFF
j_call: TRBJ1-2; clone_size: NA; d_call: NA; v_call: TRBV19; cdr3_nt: TGTGCCAGTAGTCGCCAGGGGTACTATGGCTACACCTTC; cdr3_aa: CASSRQGYYGYTF
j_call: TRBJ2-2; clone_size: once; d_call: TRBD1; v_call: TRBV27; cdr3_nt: TGTGCCAGCAGTTACAGGGGAGCGAACACCGGGGAGCTGTTTTTT; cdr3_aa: CASSYRGANTGELFF
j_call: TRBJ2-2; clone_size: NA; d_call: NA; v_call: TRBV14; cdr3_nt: TGTGCCAGCAGCCTTTATCAACCTAGCACAGGAGGGACCGGGGAGCTGTTTTTT; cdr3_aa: CASSLYQPSTGGTGELFF
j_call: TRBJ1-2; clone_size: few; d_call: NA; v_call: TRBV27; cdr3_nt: TGTGCCAGCAGTTTTCATCCGGCTAACTATGGCTACACCTTC; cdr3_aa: CASSFHPANYGYTF
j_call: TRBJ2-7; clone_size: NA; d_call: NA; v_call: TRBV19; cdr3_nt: TGTGCCAGTAGTATAAGGGCAGGGGAGCAGTACTTC; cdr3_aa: CASSIRAGEQYF
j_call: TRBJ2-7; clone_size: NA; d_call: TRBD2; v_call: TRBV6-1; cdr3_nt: TGTGCCAGCAGTGAAGGAACGGGAGGGCCTCGGGAGCAGTACTTC; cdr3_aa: CASSEGTGGPREQYF
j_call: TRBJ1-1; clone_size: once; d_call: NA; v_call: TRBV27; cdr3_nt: TGTGCCAGCAGTACAACAAAGAACACTGAAGCTTTCTTT; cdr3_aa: CASSTTKNTEAFF
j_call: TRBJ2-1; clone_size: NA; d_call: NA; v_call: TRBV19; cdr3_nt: TGTGCCAGTAGCCCGAACCCTAGTAATGAGCAGTTCTTC; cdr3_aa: CASSPNPSNEQFF
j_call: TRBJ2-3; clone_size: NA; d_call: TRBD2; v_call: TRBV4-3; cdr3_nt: TGCGCCAGCAGCCCTAGGACTAGCGGGAGTGGTTCAGATACGCAGTATTTT; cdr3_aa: CASSPRTSGSGSDTQYF
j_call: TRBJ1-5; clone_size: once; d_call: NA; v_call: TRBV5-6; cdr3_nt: TGTGCCAGCAGCTTGTTTAGTTCAGGATATCAGCCCCAGCATTTT; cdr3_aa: CASSLFSSGYQPQHF
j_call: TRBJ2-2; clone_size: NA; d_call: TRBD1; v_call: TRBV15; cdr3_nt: TGTGCCACCAGCTGGGCAGGGGGCGCTTCCGGGGAGCTGTTTTTT; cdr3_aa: CATSWAGGASGELFF
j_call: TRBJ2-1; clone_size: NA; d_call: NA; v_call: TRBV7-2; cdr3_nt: TGTGCCAGCAGCTTCTCCCCGGGCGGTGAGCAGTTCTTC; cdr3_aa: CASSFSPGGEQFF
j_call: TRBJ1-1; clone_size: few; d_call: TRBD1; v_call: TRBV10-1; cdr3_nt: TGCGCCAGCAGCCGGACAGGCAGAGAAACTGAAGCTTTCTTT; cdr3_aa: CASSRTGRETEAFF
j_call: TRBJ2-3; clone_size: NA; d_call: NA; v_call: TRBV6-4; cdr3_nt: TGTGCCAGCAGTGACTCCCCTGGCACAGATACGCAGTATTTT; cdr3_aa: CASSDSPGTDTQYF
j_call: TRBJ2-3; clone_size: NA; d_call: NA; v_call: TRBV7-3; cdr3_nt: TGTGCCAGCAGCTTAGGGATCGCGGGCACAGATACGCAGTATTTT; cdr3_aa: CASSLGIAGTDTQYF
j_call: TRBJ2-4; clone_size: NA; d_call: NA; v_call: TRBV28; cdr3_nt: TGTGCCAGCAGCTCCACTAGAACCGAAAACATTCAGTACTTC; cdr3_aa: CASSSTRTENIQYF
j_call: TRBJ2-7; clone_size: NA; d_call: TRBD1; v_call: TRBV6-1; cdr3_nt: TGTGCCAGCAGTGAAGGCCAGGGGGATAGCTCCTACGAGCAGTACTTC; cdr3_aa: CASSEGQGDSSYEQYF
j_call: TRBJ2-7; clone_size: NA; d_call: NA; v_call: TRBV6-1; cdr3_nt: TGTGCCAGCAGTGAATACAGAGAGGACGAGCAGTACTTC; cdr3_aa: CASSEYREDEQYF
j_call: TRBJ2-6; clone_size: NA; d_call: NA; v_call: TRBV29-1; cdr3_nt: TGCAGCGTGGGGTGGGACGCCTTGAACTCTGGGGCCAACGTCCTGACTTTC; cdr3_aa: CSVGWDALNSGANVLTF
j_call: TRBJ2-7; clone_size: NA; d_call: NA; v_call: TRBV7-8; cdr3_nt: TGTGCCAGCAGCTTACAGGGGGGAGGGCACTACGAGCAGTACTTC; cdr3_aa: CASSLQGGGHYEQYF
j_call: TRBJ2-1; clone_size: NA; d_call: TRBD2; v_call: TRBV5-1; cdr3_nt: TGCGCCAGCAGGACCGGGAGGCCGGGAGCGGTGGGTGAGCAGTTCTTC; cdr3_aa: CASRTGRPGAVGEQFF
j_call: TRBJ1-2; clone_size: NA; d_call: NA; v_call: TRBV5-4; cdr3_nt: TGTGCCAGCAGCTTATCAGCCGGGGGCTTCTATGGCTACACCTTC; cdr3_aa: CASSLSAGGFYGYTF
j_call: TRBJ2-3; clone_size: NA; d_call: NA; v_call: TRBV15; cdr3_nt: TGTGCCACCAGCAGAGATAGCCAGACTAGCACAGATACGCAGTATTTT; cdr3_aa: CATSRDSQTSTDTQYF
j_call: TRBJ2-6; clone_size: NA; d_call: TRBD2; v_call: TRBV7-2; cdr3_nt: TGTGCCAGCAGCTTTACGGGGGCTAGCGGGGTTGGGGCCAACGTCCTGACTTTC; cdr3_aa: CASSFTGASGVGANVLTF
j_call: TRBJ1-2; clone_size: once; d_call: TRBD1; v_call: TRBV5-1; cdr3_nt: TGCGCCAGCAGCTTAGGGGGCATAGCTAACTATGGCTACACCTTC; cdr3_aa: CASSLGGIANYGYTF
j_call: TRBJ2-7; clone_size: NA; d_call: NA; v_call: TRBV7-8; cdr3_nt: TGTGCCAGCAGCTTAGACAGGGAGGACGAGCAGTACTTC; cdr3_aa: CASSLDREDEQYF
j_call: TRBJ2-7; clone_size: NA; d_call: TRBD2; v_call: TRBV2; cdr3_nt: TGTGCCAGCAGTATCACCGGGACTAGCTCCTACGAGCAGTACTTC; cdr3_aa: CASSITGTSSYEQYF
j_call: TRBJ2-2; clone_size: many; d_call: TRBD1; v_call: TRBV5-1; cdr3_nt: TGCGCCAGCAGCCCAGGACCTCAGGGGGCTGGGGCCGGGGAGCTGTTTTTT; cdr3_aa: CASSPGPQGAGAGELFF
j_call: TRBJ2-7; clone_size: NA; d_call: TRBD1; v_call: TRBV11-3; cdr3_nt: TGTGCCAGCAGCCTAGGACATGGGCAGGGGGCGGATGAGCAGTACTTC; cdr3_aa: CASSLGHGQGADEQYF
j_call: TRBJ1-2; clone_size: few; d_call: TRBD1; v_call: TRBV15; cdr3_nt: TGTGCCACCAGCAGGGACAGGGGAGGCTACACCTTC; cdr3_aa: CATSRDRGGYTF
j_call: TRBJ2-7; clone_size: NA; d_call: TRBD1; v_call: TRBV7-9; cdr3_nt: TGTGCCAGCAGCTTATTGCACAGGGGATACGAGCAGTACTTC; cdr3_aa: CASSLLHRGYEQYF
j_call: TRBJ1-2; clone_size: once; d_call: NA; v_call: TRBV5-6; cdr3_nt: TGTGCCAGCAGCCGTGAGACCAGGGGAGTCTATGGCTACACCTTC; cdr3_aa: CASSRETRGVYGYTF
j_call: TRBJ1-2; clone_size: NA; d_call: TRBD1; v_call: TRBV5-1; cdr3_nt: TGCGCCAGCAGCTTGTCGGCGCAGGGGGTCTATGGCTACACCTTC; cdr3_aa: CASSLSAQGVYGYTF
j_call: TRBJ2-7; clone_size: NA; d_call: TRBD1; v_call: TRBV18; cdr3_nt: TGTGCCAGCTATTCCGGGACAGGGCCCTACGAGCAGTACTTC; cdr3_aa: CASYSGTGPYEQYF
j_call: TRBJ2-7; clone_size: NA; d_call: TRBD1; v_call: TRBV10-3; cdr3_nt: TGTGCCATCAGTGTTGGACCGGGACAGGGACTTCTCGAGCAGTACTTC; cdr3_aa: CAISVGPGQGLLEQYF
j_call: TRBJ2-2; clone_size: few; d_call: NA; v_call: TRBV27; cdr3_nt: TGTGCCAGCAGTTTTAAGAACACCGGGGAGCTGTTTTTT; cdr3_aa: CASSFKNTGELFF
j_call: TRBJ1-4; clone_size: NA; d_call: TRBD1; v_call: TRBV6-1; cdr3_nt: TGTGCCAGCAGTAAACAGGGGACTAATGAAAAACTGTTTTTT; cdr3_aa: CASSKQGTNEKLFF
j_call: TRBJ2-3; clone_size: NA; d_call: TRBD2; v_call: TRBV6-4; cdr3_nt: TGTGCCAGCAGTCGACGGGAGGCAGATACGCAGTATTTT; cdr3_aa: CASSRREADTQYF
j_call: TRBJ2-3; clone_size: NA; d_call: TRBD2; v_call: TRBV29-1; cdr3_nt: TGCAGCGTCGGGACTAGCGAACTCGGAGATACGCAGTATTTT; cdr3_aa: CSVGTSELGDTQYF
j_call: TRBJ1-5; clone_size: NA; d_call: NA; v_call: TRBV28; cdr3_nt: TGTGCCAGCAGTTTCAGAGGGTCCGGTCAGCCCCAGCATTTT; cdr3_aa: CASSFRGSGQPQHF
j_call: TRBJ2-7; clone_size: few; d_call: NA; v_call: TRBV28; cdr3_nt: TGTGCCAGCAGTTTCGAGTCCTACGAGCAGTACTTC; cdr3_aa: CASSFESYEQYF
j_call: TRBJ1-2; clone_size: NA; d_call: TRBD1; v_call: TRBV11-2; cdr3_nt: TGTGCCAGCAGCTTAACCCCGGACAGGGGGGCCTATGGCTACACCTTC; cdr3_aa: CASSLTPDRGAYGYTF
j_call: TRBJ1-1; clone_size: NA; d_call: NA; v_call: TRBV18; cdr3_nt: TGTGCCAGCTCCCCCACCGGGGCCGGGCCGACAAACACTGAAGCTTTTTTT; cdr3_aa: CASSPTGAGPTNTEAFF
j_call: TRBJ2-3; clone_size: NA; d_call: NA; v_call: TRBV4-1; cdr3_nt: TGCGCCAGCAGCCATCCGTTTGTGGATAGCACAGATACGCAGTATTTT; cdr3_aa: CASSHPFVDSTDTQYF
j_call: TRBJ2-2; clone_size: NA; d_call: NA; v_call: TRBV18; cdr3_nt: TGTGCCAGCTCGCAACAGGGTTCAAACACCGGGGAGCTGTTTTTT; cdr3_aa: CASSQQGSNTGELFF
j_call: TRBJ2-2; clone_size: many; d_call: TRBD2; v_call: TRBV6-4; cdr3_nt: TGTGCCAGCAGTGTAACTAGCGGGAGCACCGGGGAGCTGTTTTTT; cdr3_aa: CASSVTSGSTGELFF